The present entry profiles one T cell receptor (beta chain) with its context. This entry comes from a study of PD-1 blockade in classical Hodgkin lymphoma. Overall study context: Treatment was intravenous nivolumab, 3 mg/kg every 2 weeks, until progression.

Relapses following autologous stem cell transplantation were seen in all patients, with brentuximab vedotin exposure varying. Profiling relied on immunoSEQ multiplex PCR, and the TCRdb table lists in-frame clones only, not all of them. Of under 95,000 clones in the sample, around 93% were seen once. With 1 base removed from V and 6 bases from J, the gap between germline ends came to 11 bases. There are 14 residues in the CDR3. Germline V CDR1 and CDR2: SGHDN, FVKESK. The clonotype was recovered from a human donor with classical Hodgkin lymphoma. The rearrangement links TRBV14 to TRBJ2-3, with a tentative D call TRBD2 (5 bases). Here the sequenced sample was peripheral blood mononuclear cells (PBMCs), taken at baseline. CDR3 amino acids: CASSQGMWEDTQYF. The CDR3 DNA reads as TGTGCCAGCAGCCAAGGGATGTGGGAGGATACGCAGTATTTT.